The 14 T cell receptor beta chains below come from one sample, sequenced in a study of cytomegalovirus exposure and HLA in healthy donors. With 60 Vbeta and 13 Jbeta primers, the PCR was carried out. Clones were sequenced by immunoSEQ multiplex PCR, and TCRdb holds only the in-frame ones, with some missing. The sample consists of 90,000 to 120,000 clones, around two thirds of them appearing once. Sequences were obtained from PBMCs. The receptors here all came from a woman aged 40-49 years in good health and CMV-seropositive.

The gene calls are TRBV7-2 and TRBJ1-2; D gene uncertain. CDR1 and CDR2 (germline): SGHTA, FQGNSA. The CDR3 totals 15 residues. V was shortened by 2 bases and J by 5 bases, with 15 bases between the two germline ends. CDR3 in DNA: TGTGCCAGCAGCTTACGACACACGAGAGAGTATGGCTACACCTTC. Translating gives CASSLRHTREYGYTF.

As concerns this clone: The identical CDR3 is also encoded by other nucleotide sequences in the sample. This chain links TRBV5-6 with TRBJ2-7; the D gene is possibly TRBD1 (6 bases). Germline CDR1 SGHDT, CDR2 YYEEEE. Trimming removed 8 bases from V and 0 bases from J, with 15 bases in between. The CDR3 runs to 14 residues. Here the CDR3 reads CASRIAGASYEQYF. The CDR3 DNA reads TGTGCCAGTAGGATTGCAGGGGCCTCCTACGAGCAGTACTTC. Variable domain in full (rest from reference TRBV5-6 and TRBJ2-7): DAGVTQSPTHLIKTRGQQVTLRCSPKSGHDTVSWYQQALGQGPQFIFQYYEEEERQRGNFPDRFSGHQFPNYSSELNVNALLLGDSALYLCASRIAGASYEQYFGPGTRLTVT.

The V call is TRBV5-1, the J call TRBJ2-2; perhaps TRBD2 as D (5 bases). Trimming pared 0 bases from V and 2 bases from J, leaving 8 bases between. The CDR3 covers 15 residues. The V gene's germline CDR1 is SGHRS and CDR2 YFSETQ. The CDR3 region has the DNA TGCGCCAGCAGCTTGGTCCGGGAAAACACCGGGGAGCTGTTTTTT. Translated: CASSLVRENTGELFF.

V usage is TRBV5-1 and J usage is TRBJ1-6, with a weak D call TRBD1 (5 bases). Germline V gives CDR1 SGHRS, CDR2 YFSETQ. Trimming left V 2 bases short and J 8 bases short, with 11 bases between. CDR3 size: 14 residues. DNA for the CDR3: TGCGCCAGCAGCTTCACCCCGGGGGATTCACCCCTCCACTTT. Encoded protein: CASSFTPGDSPLHF.

V usage is TRBV29-1 and J usage is TRBJ2-1, with 7 bases fitting TRBD1. Trimming cost V 4 bases and J 6 bases; bases outside gene matches: 3. This CDR3 is built from 12 residues. Germline V CDR1 and CDR2: SQVTM, ANQGSEA. This chain's CDR3 is CSVVPGGNEQFF. DNA of the CDR3: TGCAGCGTTGTACCAGGGGGCAATGAGCAGTTCTTC.

The chain employs TRBV6-6 and TRBJ1-4, with D possibly matching TRBD1 (5 bases). The CDR3 length is 12 residues. Germline CDR1 is MNHNY and CDR2 is SVGAGI (reference sequence). Trimming removed 11 bases at V and 7 bases at J, with 14 bases between. This CDR3 reads CASGVSSEKLFF. Here the CDR3 DNA reads TGTGCCTCGGGGGTGAGCAGTGAAAAACTGTTTTTT.

In regard to this clone: An end of the junction does not agree with germline; a read error may underlie this. The chain has TRBV13 and TRBJ2-1; 9 positions agree with TRBD1. Germline V gene sequence: CDR1 PRHDT, CDR2 FYEKMQ (reference sequence). The CDR3 is 16 residues long. The CDR3 is CASNLVGTGKNNEQFF. In DNA form, the CDR3 reads TGTGCCAGCAACTTAGTTGGGACAGGGAAGAACAATGAGCAGTTCTTC.

This clone was seen only a few times. The chain recombines TRBV14 with TRBJ1-6; no definite D call. The V end lost 1 base, the J end lost 10 bases, and 8 bases lay between the germline ends. The CDR3 spans 13 residues. CDR1 is SGHDN and CDR2 is FVKESK in the germline V gene. The CDR3: CASSQVTSSPLHF. The CDR3, as DNA: TGTGCCAGCAGCCAAGTTACTTCCTCACCCCTCCACTTT.

This clone was detected only a few times. The chain links TRBV5-4 to TRBJ1-4; maybe TRBD1 (6 bases). This CDR3 has 15 residues. V lost 0 bases, J lost 7 bases, and 13 bases lay in between. CDR1 is SGHNT, CDR2 YYREEE, per germline (reference sequence). CDR3 nucleotides: TGTGCCAGCAGCTTGGGGGGGGGCGGGGGTGAAAAACTGTTTTTT. This sequence encodes CASSLGGGGGEKLFF.

Of note for this clone: At one end, the junction sequence differs from germline, possibly due to a read error. The chain recombines TRBV5-1 with TRBJ2-3, with TRBD2 identical over 7 bases. This CDR3 has 15 amino acids. Germline V gives CDR1 SGHRS, CDR2 YFSETQ. As DNA, the CDR3 is TGCGCCAGCAGTTTGGGCGGGGGAATCTCAGATACGCAGTATTTT. It is translated as CASSLGGGISDTQYF.

This rearrangement joins TRBV7-2 to TRBJ1-5, with 7 bases matching TRBD1. V trimming: 5 bases; J trimming: 7 bases; junction bases outside the gene matches: 5. The CDR3 sequence is 13 residues long. The germline CDR1 and CDR2 sequences are SGHTA and FQGNSA. Here the CDR3 DNA reads TGTGCCAGCAGCCACTTACAGGGGCAGCCCCAGCATTTT. Residues: CASSHLQGQPQHF.

Here the CDR3 reads CASTPGQIQYGYTF. The DNA for the CDR3 is TGTGCCAGCACTCCGGGACAGATACAATATGGCTACACCTTC. This chain joins TRBV2 and TRBJ1-2, with TRBD1 matching over 7 bases. CDR1 and CDR2 (germline): SNHLY, FYNNEI. The V gene end was trimmed by 7 bases and the J gene end by 5 bases; junction bases not matched to a gene: 10. The CDR3 consists of 14 residues.

The V and J genes are TRBV27 and TRBJ1-5; D call uncertain. This CDR3 comprises 13 residues. The germline V gene encodes CDR1 MNHEY and CDR2 SMNVEV (reference sequence). V lost 8 bases to trimming and J lost 2 bases, with 10 bases between them. The CDR3 here is CASASSGNQPQHF. DNA for the CDR3: TGTGCCAGCGCTTCTTCGGGCAATCAGCCCCAGCATTTT.

The genes are TRBV7-9 and TRBJ2-7, with D perhaps matching TRBD2 (6 bases). The germline V gene has CDR1 SEHNR and CDR2 FQNEAQ (reference sequence). V was pared by 1 base and J by 9 bases, with 13 bases between. The CDR3 extends over 13 amino acids. Here the CDR3 DNA reads TGTGCCAGCAGCTTAGAGCGCCAGGGAGGGCAGTACTTC. Protein sequence: CASSLERQGGQYF.